These 3 T cell receptor beta chains came from one sample sequenced in a study of naive and memory T cell subsets (dated by TCRdb to the late 2010s). The library was produced with UMI-ligation and nested PCR. The data were produced on an Illumina MiSeq. The beta constant-region primer consisted of an equimolar mixture of two oligonucleotides that together covered TRBC1 and TRBC2. The ligated cDNA went through four rounds of PCR with nested alpha and beta constant-region primers together with the SP2 primer. TCRdb handled the public reads itself, with Q25 trimming in fastp and clone calling in MiXCR, and kept productive beta chains. Identical CDR3 protein sequences are pooled into one entry, listed with their most common genes and DNA. In this sample the table shows some 83,000 distinct CDR3 sequences, over 9% of which occur a single time. Together, the top ten hold 0.95% to 1.5% of the sample. Source material: naive CD8+ T cells from blood. This specimen's cell subset or site label, per the study, means: naive T cells, CD45RA high CD27+. These receptors all come from a human donor in good health.

Many counts were recorded for this clonotype. The gene calls are TRBV25-1 and TRBJ2-7; D is ambiguous. V was trimmed by 4 bases and J by 3 bases, leaving 4 bases between them. Germline CDR1 reads MGHDK; CDR2 reads SYGVNS. The CDR3 sequence is 11 residues long. CDR3 nucleotide sequence: TGTGCCAGCAGTGTTCTCTACGAGCAGTACTTC. Residues: CASSVLYEQYF.

The gene calls are TRBV29-1 and TRBJ2-7; no clear D. This CDR3 is built from 14 residues. Trimming removed 1 base from V and 2 bases from J, with 12 bases in between. In germline, CDR1 is SQVTM, CDR2 ANQGSEA. The CDR3 DNA reads TGCAGCGTTGAAGCGGACGGTGGTACCTACGAGCAGTACTTC. Encoded protein: CSVEADGGTYEQYF.

This sequence joins TRBV9 and TRBJ2-7; D is tentatively TRBD1 or TRBD2 (6 bases each). The V end lost 3 bases, the J end lost 0 bases, and 19 bases lay between the germline ends. CDR1 is SGDLS, CDR2 YYNGEE, per germline. This CDR3 contains 17 residues. CDR3 in amino acids: CASSATFGGPSSYEQYF. CDR3 nucleotide sequence: TGTGCCAGCAGCGCAACCTTTGGGGGGCCAAGCTCCTACGAGCAGTACTTC.